The clone carrying this T cell receptor (beta chain) showed up many times. This sample is drawn from a study of T cells after yellow fever vaccination. Germline V gives CDR1 DFQATT, CDR2 SNEGSKA (reference sequence). CDR3 length: 14 residues. V dropped 0 bases and J dropped 0 bases, with 6 bases sitting between them. TCRdb itself ran the 5' RACE reads through MiXCR, one entry per CDR3 protein. The table includes hundreds of thousands of distinct CDR3 sequences, around 4% detected once. The chain combines TRBV20-1 with TRBJ1-5; D ambiguous. The sequence derives from a man aged 18 to 35 who received the YFV17D yellow fever vaccine. The sequencing here drew on PBMCs, taken on the day of the yellow fever booster vaccination. The CDR3 DNA reads as TGCAGTGCTAGAGACGAAGGTAGCAATCAGCCCCAGCATTTT. Its protein product is CSARDEGSNQPQHF.